Here is one T cell receptor (beta chain) with its context. Its antigen is unidentified. In the PCR, 60 Vbeta and 13 Jbeta primers were used. TCRdb's copy holds only in-frame clones and misses some; the assay was immunoSEQ multiplex PCR. The sample lists roughly 100,000 clones; roughly 85% were seen once. The source of the sample is a study of cytomegalovirus exposure and HLA in healthy donors. Study results and limitations: The likely explanation for a cluster of highly shared sequence variants was sequencing artifact. Highest at DRB1 and lowest at HLA-C, TCR association rates differed among HLA loci in a later analysis. The investigators catalogued under 200 TCR beta chains as cytomegalovirus-associated.

The CDR3 is made up of 17 amino acids. The germline CDR1 and CDR2 sequences are SGHTS and YDEGEE. Between the trimmed V and J ends, which lost 3 bases and 0 bases, there was a span of 18 bases. The gene calls are TRBV5-8 and TRBJ1-2; D is unclear. Material for sequencing was PBMCs. This receptor was taken from a man in his forties or fifties in good health and CMV-seronegative. The CDR3 coding sequence is TGTGCCAGCAGCTATCCCAAAATAGAGGGTTCTAACTATGGCTACACCTTC. Residues: CASSYPKIEGSNYGYTF.